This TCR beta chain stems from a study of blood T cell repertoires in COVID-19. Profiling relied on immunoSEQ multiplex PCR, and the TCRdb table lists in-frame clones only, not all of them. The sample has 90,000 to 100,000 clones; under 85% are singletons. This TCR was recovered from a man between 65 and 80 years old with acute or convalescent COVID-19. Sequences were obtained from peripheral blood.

The CDR3 protein is CAISERAGNEQFF. The CDR3 coding sequence is TGTGCCATCAGTGAGAGAGCAGGAAATGAGCAGTTCTTC. V gene TRBV10-3 combines with J gene TRBJ2-1; D is undetermined. The CDR3 consists of 13 residues. Per germline, CDR1 ENHRY and CDR2 SYGVKD. Trimming took off 2 bases at V and 7 bases at J, with 9 bases between the two ends.